This T cell receptor beta chain appears in the sequencing data of a study of cytomegalovirus exposure and HLA in healthy donors. This CDR3 comprises 17 residues. Trimming removed 4 bases from V and 0 bases from J; junction bases left unmatched: 7. From germline, CDR1 is SGDLS and CDR2 YYNGEE. Details on this clone: Its antigen is as yet unknown.

PCR primers comprised 60 Vbeta and 13 Jbeta primers. The method was immunoSEQ multiplex PCR; TCRdb's version includes in-frame clones alone and lacks a portion of them. Of 150,000 to 200,000 clones in the sample, around 77% were seen once. Notes on the study in general: Beyond CMV serostatus, there was no information to go on about immune exposure.

V gene TRBV9 combines with J gene TRBJ2-2; 9 bases align to TRBD1. The sample consisted of PBMCs. This sequence was found in a man between 60 and 75 years old in good health and CMV-seronegative. The CDR3 protein is CASSPGGQGSNTGELFF. CDR3 DNA sequence: TGTGCCAGCAGCCCGGGGGGACAGGGATCGAACACCGGGGAGCTGTTTTTT. The whole variable domain, filled in from reference TRBV9 and TRBJ2-2, reads DSGVTQTPKHLITATGQRVTLRCSPRSGDLSVYWYQQSLDQGLQFLIQYYNGEERAKGNILERFSAQQFPDLHSELNLSSLELGDSALYFCASSPGGQGSNTGELFFGEGSRLTVL.